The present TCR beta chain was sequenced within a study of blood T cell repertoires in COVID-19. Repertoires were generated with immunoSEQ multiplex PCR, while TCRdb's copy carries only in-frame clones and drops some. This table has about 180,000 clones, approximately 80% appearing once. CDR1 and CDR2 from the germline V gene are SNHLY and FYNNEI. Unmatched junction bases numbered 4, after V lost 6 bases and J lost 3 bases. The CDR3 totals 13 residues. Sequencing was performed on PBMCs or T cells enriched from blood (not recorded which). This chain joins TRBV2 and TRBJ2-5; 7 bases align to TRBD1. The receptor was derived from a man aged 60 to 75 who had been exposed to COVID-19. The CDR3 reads CASRTTGKETQYF. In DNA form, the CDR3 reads TGTGCCAGCAGGACGACAGGGAAAGAGACCCAGTACTTC. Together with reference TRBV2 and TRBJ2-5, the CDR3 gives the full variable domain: EPEVTQTPSHQVTQMGQEVILRCVPISNHLYFYWYRQILGQKVEFLVSFYNNEISEKSEIFDDQFSVERPDGSNFTLKIRSTKLEDSAMYFCASRTTGKETQYFGPGTRLLVL.